Following are 31 T cell receptor beta chains from one sample sequenced in a study of regulatory T cells in long-lasting Graves disease. Combining iRepertoire HTBI primers with Arm-PCR of CDR3 regions, the authors built TCR beta libraries. MiXCR, run by TCRdb on the multiplex PCR reads, gives a single entry per CDR3 protein. The sample contains a few hundred thousand distinct CDR3 sequences, approximately 12% of which appear only once. Time point of the sample: newly diagnosed GD, antithyroid drugs for less than 3 months. From RNA extracted from PBMCs, the TCR library was made. These data were likewise used in another study, on T cells in Graves' hyperthyroidism and ophthalmopathy.

The input for sequencing was peripheral blood mononuclear cells (PBMCs), taken at new diagnosis, from a patient treated with antithyroid drugs. Receptors were obtained from a woman under 30 with Graves disease.

The table lists this clonotype with many counts. J is TRBJ2-7 and V is TRBV2, with 9 bases lining up with TRBD1. Trimming removed 9 bases from V and 6 bases from J; junction bases left unmatched: 6. CDR1 and CDR2 from the germline V gene are SNHLY and FYNNEI. The length of the CDR3 is 12 residues. For the CDR3, the DNA is TGTGCCAGGGACAGGGGAGGAGGCGAGCAGTACTTC. It yields the protein CARDRGGGEQYF. Looking up the rest from reference TRBV2 and TRBJ2-7 gives the full variable domain: EPEVTQTPSHQVTQMGQEVILRCVPISNHLYFYWYRQILGQKVEFLVSFYNNEISEKSEIFDDQFSVERPDGSNFTLKIRSTKLEDSAMYFCARDRGGGEQYFGPGTRLTVT.

This clonotype was detected ten times or more. The chain employs TRBV4-3 and TRBJ2-3; D is unresolved. V was clipped by 4 bases and J by 0 bases, with 11 bases between them. This CDR3 is built from 15 residues. Germline V gives CDR1 LGHNA, CDR2 YSLEER. The CDR3 DNA sequence: TGCGCCAGCAGCCCGCGGACGGCCAGCACAGATACGCAGTATTTT. This encodes CASSPRTASTDTQYF.

This clonotype was counted many times. This chain links TRBV2 with TRBJ2-5, with D perhaps given as TRBD1 or TRBD2 (5 bases each). The ends were cut back, 9 bases at V and 4 bases at J, with 15 bases in the middle. Germline CDR1 is SNHLY and CDR2 is FYNNEI. The CDR3 loop spans 13 amino acids. The CDR3 loop reads CARSSRDRETQYF. The CDR3 DNA follows: TGTGCCAGAAGTTCCAGGGACCGAGAGACCCAGTACTTC. The full variable domain, its missing parts supplied by reference TRBV2 and TRBJ2-5, is EPEVTQTPSHQVTQMGQEVILRCVPISNHLYFYWYRQILGQKVEFLVSFYNNEISEKSEIFDDQFSVERPDGSNFTLKIRSTKLEDSAMYFCARSSRDRETQYFGPGTRLLVL.

There are a few counts of this clonotype. This sequence joins TRBV12-3 or TRBV12-4 and TRBJ2-2, with 10 bases matching TRBD2. The V and J ends lost 4 bases and 5 bases, in that order; junction bases with no gene match: 7. The length of the CDR3 is 16 residues. CDR3 residues: CASSSYLAGVTGELFF. In DNA, the CDR3 is TGTGCCAGCAGTTCGTACCTAGCGGGAGTGACCGGGGAGCTGTTTTTT.

In this sample, this clonotype turned up many times. The chain couples TRBV27 to TRBJ1-1; tentatively, D is TRBD1 (5 bases). From germline, CDR1 is MNHEY and CDR2 SMNVEV (reference sequence). The CDR3 sequence is 13 residues long. V shed 5 bases and J shed 7 bases, with 14 bases lying between them. The CDR3 here is CASSPDRGVEAFF. The CDR3 DNA follows: TGTGCCAGCAGTCCCGACCGGGGGGTTGAAGCTTTCTTT.

This clonotype was detected only a few times. The rearrangement links TRBV7-8 to TRBJ2-7; D not certain. The CDR3 has 12 amino acids. Trimming took off 5 bases at V and 4 bases at J, with 9 bases between the two ends. CDR1 is SGHVS, CDR2 FQNEAQ, per germline. CDR3 coding DNA: TGTGCCAGCAGCCGCCCCCGTTACGAGCAGTACTTC. Residues: CASSRPRYEQYF. Full variable domain (outside the CDR3, taken from reference TRBV7-8 and TRBJ2-7): GAGVSQSPRYKVAKRGQDVALRCDPISGHVSLFWYQQALGQGPEFLTYFQNEAQLDKSGLPSDRFFAERPEGSVSTLKIQRTQQEDSAVYLCASSRPRYEQYFGPGTRLTVT.

This clonotype occurred many times. This chain joins TRBV7-9 and TRBJ2-3; perhaps TRBD2 as D (6 bases). This CDR3 spans 16 amino acids. Trimming took off 1 base at V and 4 bases at J, with 15 bases between the two ends. Germline V gene sequence: CDR1 SEHNR, CDR2 FQNEAQ (reference sequence). CDR3 nucleotide sequence: TGTGCCAGCAGCTTAGTCGGGAGACCCGGCCCAGATACGCAGTATTTT. The encoded protein is CASSLVGRPGPDTQYF.

This clonotype was counted at least ten times. The chain links TRBV18 to TRBJ1-4; 9 bases are shared with TRBD1. Germline V gives CDR1 KGHSH, CDR2 LQKENI. The CDR3 is 17 residues long. V gave up 6 bases and J gave up 0 bases; unmatched junction bases: 8. As DNA, the CDR3 is TGTGCCAGCTCGGGACAGGGAAGAAATCCAACTAATGAAAAACTGTTTTTT. Translation gives CASSGQGRNPTNEKLFF.

The CDR3 spells CSARDPGQRIFNEQFF. The CDR3 coding sequence is TGCAGTGCTAGAGATCCTGGACAAAGGATTTTCAATGAGCAGTTCTTC. This sequence joins TRBV20-1 and TRBJ2-1; D may be TRBD1 (5 bases). Germline V gene sequence: CDR1 DFQATT, CDR2 SNEGSKA (reference sequence). The length of the CDR3 is 16 residues. Trimming took off 0 bases at V and 6 bases at J, with 18 bases between the two ends.

This clonotype showed up many times. This chain connects TRBV12-3 or TRBV12-4 to TRBJ1-1, with TRBD1 matching over 8 bases. V trimming: 4 bases; J trimming: 5 bases; junction bases outside the gene matches: 6. This CDR3 region has 14 residues. This chain's CDR3 is CASSWTGQRTEAFF. The CDR3 nucleotides are TGTGCCAGCAGTTGGACAGGGCAGCGAACTGAAGCTTTCTTT.

The chain has TRBV19 and TRBJ2-1; 7 bases map to TRBD2. The germline V gene encodes CDR1 LNHDA and CDR2 SQIVND (reference sequence). The CDR3 contains 12 residues. Losses at the gene ends were 9 bases for V and 5 bases for J; bases not matched to a gene: 4. The CDR3 nucleotides read TGTGCCAGCGAAGCGGGGAACAATGAGCAGTTCTTC. This encodes CASEAGNNEQFF.

This clonotype was counted at least ten times. The rearrangement uses TRBV27 and TRBJ2-7; tentatively, D is TRBD2 (6 bases). Germline V gene lookup returns CDR1 MNHEY and CDR2 SMNVEV (reference sequence). The CDR3 covers 13 residues. V gave up 8 bases and J gave up 5 bases, with 16 bases separating them. The CDR3 protein is CASGGSKRHEQYF. CDR3 coding DNA: TGTGCCAGCGGAGGGTCAAAAAGACACGAGCAGTACTTC.

This clonotype has ten or more counts. This chain connects TRBV2 to TRBJ2-1; D call uncertain. From germline, CDR1 is SNHLY and CDR2 FYNNEI. The CDR3 has 13 amino acids. The ends were cut back, 5 bases at V and 10 bases at J, with 15 bases in the middle. This CDR3 reads CASSRSHNEEQFF. The CDR3 bases are TGTGCCAGCAGTCGTTCTCACAATGAGGAGCAGTTCTTC.

This clonotype was picked up many times. CDR3 amino acids: CASSTRGGRKGYTF. The DNA of the CDR3 is TGTGCCAGCAGCACAAGGGGGGGGCGCAAAGGCTACACCTTC. The V gene is TRBV13, the J gene TRBJ1-2; perhaps TRBD1 as D (6 bases). The CDR3 consists of 14 residues. Germline V gene lookup returns CDR1 PRHDT and CDR2 FYEKMQ (reference sequence). V was cut by 5 bases and J by 8 bases, with 18 bases left in between.

At least ten counts were recorded for this clonotype. This chain links TRBV20-1 with TRBJ1-4; 7 nucleotides line up with TRBD1. With V trimmed by 3 bases and J by 10 bases, 17 bases remained unmatched. Germline V gene sequence: CDR1 DFQATT, CDR2 SNEGSKA (reference sequence). The CDR3 loop spans 16 amino acids. The CDR3 spells CSARILGGTVLGKLFF. CDR3 bases: TGCAGTGCTAGGATCCTCGGGGGGACAGTATTAGGAAAACTGTTTTTT.

The rearrangement uses TRBV20-1 and TRBJ1-1; perhaps TRBD1 as D (5 bases). CDR1 is DFQATT and CDR2 is SNEGSKA in the germline V gene (reference sequence). The length of the CDR3 is 18 residues. Between the trimmed V and J ends, which lost 0 bases and 4 bases, there was a span of 24 bases. DNA of the CDR3: TGCAGTGCTAGAGATCCTCAATCCCGGATCCGTGGGACCACTGAAGCTTTCTTT. It encodes CSARDPQSRIRGTTEAFF.

This clonotype appeared many times. V and J are TRBV12-3 or TRBV12-4 and TRBJ2-7; D uncertain. The CDR3 is 12 residues long. The ends were cut back, 1 base at V and 4 bases at J, with 5 bases in the middle. The CDR3 here is CASSLGIYEQYF. The CDR3 DNA is TGTGCCAGCAGTTTAGGGATTTACGAGCAGTACTTC.

This clonotype was detected many times. This chain uses TRBV11-3 with TRBJ2-2; 8 nucleotides agree with TRBD2. CDR1 and CDR2 (germline): SGHNT, YENEEA. With 2 bases clipped from V and 7 bases from J, the junction kept 0 bases outside the gene matches. The CDR3 has 13 residues. The CDR3 loop reads CASSLREGGELFF. As DNA, the CDR3 is TGTGCCAGCAGCTTACGGGAGGGCGGGGAGCTGTTTTTT. Variable domain in full (rest from reference TRBV11-3 and TRBJ2-2): EAGVVQSPRYKIIEKKQPVAFWCNPISGHNTLYWYLQNLGQGPELLIRYENEEAVDDSQLPKDRFSAERLKGVDSTLKIQPAELGDSAVYLCASSLREGGELFFGEGSRLTVL.

The V gene is TRBV7-2, the J gene TRBJ1-5; D gene unclear. Germline V CDR1 and CDR2: SGHTA, FQGNSA. CDR3 length equals 15 residues. The ends were cut back, 1 base at V and 3 bases at J, with 10 bases in the middle. CDR3 DNA: TGTGCCAGCAGCTTAGTTCCCGGCTACAATCAGCCCCAGCATTTT. Translation: CASSLVPGYNQPQHF.

This clonotype was found many times. The V call is TRBV6-2 or TRBV6-3, the J call TRBJ1-5; the D gene is possibly TRBD1 (6 bases). V was clipped by 3 bases and J by 7 bases, with 13 bases between them. Germline V lookup: CDR1 MNHEY, CDR2 SVGEGT. The CDR3 has 14 residues. CDR3 region: CASSYNREWQPQHF. CDR3 sequence (DNA): TGTGCCAGCAGTTATAACAGGGAATGGCAGCCCCAGCATTTT.

This clonotype was counted at least ten times. V usage is TRBV28 and J usage is TRBJ2-1, with a possible D match to TRBD1 (5 bases). V lost 8 bases to trimming and J lost 3 bases, with 20 bases between them. CDR3 size: 16 residues. Germline V gene sequence: CDR1 MDHEN, CDR2 SYDVKM. As DNA, the CDR3 is TGTGCCAGCTCCCTTCGGACATTGTCTGACTACAATGAGCAGTTCTTC. This encodes CASSLRTLSDYNEQFF.

This clonotype was recorded many times. The rearrangement links TRBV7-3 to TRBJ2-5; 7 bases are shared with TRBD2. The CDR3 has 19 amino acids. Germline V gene lookup returns CDR1 SGHTA and CDR2 FQGTGA. The ends lost 2 bases at V and 5 bases at J; junction bases unmatched: 20. CDR3 nucleotides: TGTGCCAGCAGCTTATCTTCCCCCTTTGGAGCGGGAAATCGTGAGACCCAGTACTTC. Amino acid sequence: CASSLSSPFGAGNRETQYF.

In its sample, this clonotype was seen many times. The genes are TRBV28 and TRBJ2-1, with 8 bases that match TRBD2. The V segment lost 2 bases and the J segment 0 bases; nucleotides outside the gene matches: 3. Germline lookup yields CDR1 MDHEN and CDR2 SYDVKM. This CDR3 comprises 16 residues. The CDR3 DNA reads as TGTGCCAGCAGTTTAAAGACTAGCGCCTCCTACAATGAGCAGTTCTTC. Translation: CASSLKTSASYNEQFF. Looking up the rest from reference TRBV28 and TRBJ2-1 gives the full variable domain: DVKVTQSSRYLVKRTGEKVFLECVQDMDHENMFWYRQDPGLGLRLIYFSYDVKMKEKGDIPEGYSVSREKKERFSLILESASTNQTSMYLCASSLKTSASYNEQFFGPGTRLTVL.

There are a few counts of this clonotype. One end of the junction fails to match germline, which may point to a read error. The chain joins TRBV7-3 to TRBJ1-1; D uncertain. The CDR3 totals 12 residues. CDR1 and CDR2 (germline): SGHTA, FQGTGA. The CDR3 DNA follows: TGTGCCAGCAGCAACGACGACACCGAAGCTTTCTTT. It is translated as CASSNDDTEAFF.

In its sample, this clonotype was seen a few times. The V gene is TRBV20-1, the J gene TRBJ2-1, with 7 positions matching TRBD2. The ends lost 3 bases at V and 4 bases at J; junction bases unmatched: 18. CDR3 length equals 18 residues. Per the germline V gene, CDR1 is DFQATT and CDR2 is SNEGSKA (reference sequence). CDR3 region: CSARDESGATRFYNEQFF. The CDR3 DNA follows: TGCAGTGCTAGGGACGAAAGCGGGGCTACTCGGTTTTACAATGAGCAGTTCTTC.

This clonotype appeared many times. The chain employs TRBV15 and TRBJ1-1; D is unclear. The germline V and J ends were trimmed by 1 base and 2 bases, with 5 bases remaining between them. CDR1 is LNHNV and CDR2 is YYDKDF in the germline V gene (reference sequence). The CDR3 is made up of 13 amino acids. CDR3 coding DNA: TGTGCCACCAGCAGAGTCCGTAACACTGAAGCTTTCTTT. Amino acid sequence: CATSRVRNTEAFF.

The V and J genes are TRBV7-9 and TRBJ1-6; 9 nucleotides agree with TRBD1. V dropped 5 bases and J dropped 8; count of bases not matched to a gene: 10. Germline values: CDR1 SEHNR, CDR2 FQNEAQ (reference sequence). This CDR3 is 16 amino acids long. CDR3 sequence: CASSPKSRDRDSPLHF. The CDR3, as DNA: TGTGCCAGCAGCCCAAAATCCCGGGACAGGGATTCACCCCTCCACTTT.

This rearrangement joins TRBV7-3 to TRBJ2-1, with TRBD2 matching 10 bases. Unmatched junction bases numbered 2, after V lost 4 bases and J lost 2 bases. Germline loops: CDR1 SGHTA, CDR2 FQGTGA. This CDR3 contains 15 residues. The CDR3 DNA reads as TGTGCCAGCAGCTACCTAGCGGGGGCCTACAATGAGCAGTTCTTC. Its translation is CASSYLAGAYNEQFF.

The chain joins TRBV28 to TRBJ1-2; D is unresolved. Trimming cost V 3 bases and J 2 bases, with 13 bases left between them. The germline V gene encodes CDR1 MDHEN and CDR2 SYDVKM. This CDR3 spans 15 amino acids. The CDR3 DNA follows: TGTGCCAGCAGTTTCCTCCGGTCCCCCAACTATGGCTACACCTTC. Its translation is CASSFLRSPNYGYTF.

The V and J genes are TRBV12-3 or TRBV12-4 and TRBJ2-5; 11 positions agree with TRBD2. CDR3 length equals 16 residues. Germline trimming cut 5 bases from V and 3 bases from J; bases unmatched to any gene: 8. The CDR3, as DNA: TGTGCCAGCAGTCAAACTAGCGGGGGCTACGAAGAGACCCAGTACTTC. Translation gives CASSQTSGGYEETQYF.

This chain connects TRBV27 to TRBJ2-7; D perhaps matches TRBD2 (5 bases). The CDR3 totals 14 residues. Germline V lookup: CDR1 MNHEY, CDR2 SMNVEV (reference sequence). V lost 3 bases, J lost 2 bases, and 11 bases lay in between. The chain's CDR3 is CASSFLSGAYEQYF. The DNA for the CDR3 is TGTGCCAGCAGTTTCCTATCCGGGGCCTACGAGCAGTACTTC.